The 22 T cell receptor beta chains in this list originate from one sample, sequenced in a study of T-cell reconstitution after alpha-beta-depleted transplantation in children. Researchers prepared the TCRbeta library using unique molecular identifiers, the study reports. MiXCR was run by TCRdb on the PCR reads, yielding one entry per CDR3 protein. The sample has about 640,000 distinct CDR3 sequences; around 16% are singletons. The sample was PBMCs from the stem cell graft donor, taken from the stem cell graft. The receptors originated from a human donor who donated a stem cell graft to a child with acute myeloid leukemia.

This clonotype showed up many times. The V gene is TRBV20-1, the J gene TRBJ1-2, with a weak D call TRBD1 (5 bases). V dropped 0 bases and J dropped 2 bases, with 13 bases sitting between them. The CDR3 sequence is 15 residues long. Germline CDR1 reads DFQATT; CDR2 reads SNEGSKA (reference sequence). CDR3 sequence reads: CSARERDRSNYGYTF. The CDR3 DNA is TGCAGTGCTAGAGAGCGGGACCGATCGAACTATGGCTACACCTTC.

The J gene is TRBJ2-5, the V gene TRBV11-3; D unresolved. V was clipped by 5 bases and J by 1 base, with 14 bases between them. CDR1 SGHNT and CDR2 YENEEA come from the germline V gene. This CDR3 has 15 amino acids. CDR3 bases: TGTGCCAGCAGCCCTTTCGACCAGACCCAAGAGACCCAGTACTTC. As protein: CASSPFDQTQETQYF.

This clonotype was recorded a few times. The chain carries TRBV18 and TRBJ2-3, with 7 bases fitting TRBD1. Per germline, CDR1 KGHSH and CDR2 LQKENI. CDR3 size: 15 residues. The V and J ends lost 6 bases and 4 bases, in that order; junction bases with no gene match: 10. CDR3 sequence reads: CASSRVGQSADTQYF. CDR3 in DNA: TGTGCCAGCTCCAGGGTGGGACAGAGCGCAGATACGCAGTATTTT.

This clonotype has ten or more counts. This rearrangement joins TRBV24-1 to TRBJ1-4; D uncertain. The CDR3 is 15 residues long. Germline-derived CDR1 and CDR2 are KGHDR and SFDVKD. The V end was cut by 3 bases, the J end by 10 bases, with 17 bases between. CDR3 in DNA: TGTGCCACCAGTGATAGCTCTGCGCCCCCAGGAAAACTGTTTTTT. Protein: CATSDSSAPPGKLFF.

J is TRBJ2-4 and V is TRBV12-3 or TRBV12-4; D uncertain. Trimming took 7 bases from V and 0 from J, leaving 10 bases between them. The CDR3 runs to 14 residues. For the CDR3, the DNA is TGTGCCAGCATGTTTGTGGGAGCCAAAAACATTCAGTACTTC. This gives the protein CASMFVGAKNIQYF.

This clonotype has at least ten counts. CDR3 nucleotide sequence: TGCAGTGCTAGAGATTACCCCGCTGGCTACACCTTC. Translation: CSARDYPAGYTF. This chain uses TRBV20-1 with TRBJ1-2; D is undetermined. The V end lost 0 bases, the J end lost 7 bases, and 9 bases lay between the germline ends. This CDR3 is built from 12 residues. Germline V gene data show CDR1 as DFQATT and CDR2 as SNEGSKA (reference sequence).

At least ten counts were recorded for this clonotype. The J gene is TRBJ1-1, the V gene TRBV7-2; 8 positions agree with TRBD1. The CDR3 is 17 amino acids. V dropped 6 bases and J dropped 0; count of bases not matched to a gene: 12. CDR1 and CDR2 (germline): SGHTA, FQGNSA. The CDR3 DNA sequence: TGTGCCAGCAGTCCCACCGGGACAGGCCTCATGAACACTGAAGCTTTCTTT. Protein product: CASSPTGTGLMNTEAFF.

This clonotype was observed once. The rearrangement links TRBV9 to TRBJ1-4; D is perhaps TRBD1 (5 bases). The CDR3 consists of 14 residues. V lost 0 bases and J 2 bases, leaving 5 bases between the germline ends. CDR1 is SGDLS, CDR2 YYNGEE, per germline. CDR3 in DNA: TGTGCCAGCAGCGTAGAGGGGACTAATGAAAAACTGTTTTTT. Its translation: CASSVEGTNEKLFF.

This clonotype was detected many times. The rearrangement joins TRBV20-1 to TRBJ2-5, with TRBD2 matching over 9 bases. CDR1 and CDR2 (germline): DFQATT, SNEGSKA (reference sequence). This CDR3 is 15 amino acids long. The V segment lost 5 bases and the J segment 3 bases; nucleotides outside the gene matches: 10. The CDR3 protein is CSAVRRGGIEETQYF. The DNA for the CDR3 is TGCAGTGCTGTACGGCGGGGGGGTATTGAAGAGACCCAGTACTTC.

This clonotype was seen more than once but under ten times. The genes are TRBV5-6 and TRBJ1-1; unclear D gene. Germline lookup yields CDR1 SGHDT and CDR2 YYEEEE. The V end was cut by 4 bases, the J end by 4 bases, with 11 bases between. This CDR3 is built from 13 residues. This CDR3 reads CASSTVTGTEAFF. The CDR3 region has the DNA TGTGCCAGCAGCACCGTGACCGGCACTGAAGCTTTCTTT. The whole variable domain, remainder taken from reference TRBV5-6 and TRBJ1-1, is DAGVTQSPTHLIKTRGQQVTLRCSPKSGHDTVSWYQQALGQGPQFIFQYYEEEERQRGNFPDRFSGHQFPNYSSELNVNALLLGDSALYLCASSTVTGTEAFFGQGTRLTVV.

Many counts were recorded for this clonotype. V usage is TRBV7-2 and J usage is TRBJ2-3; D is unclear. The CDR3 is 14 residues long. Germline V lookup: CDR1 SGHTA, CDR2 FQGNSA. With 1 base removed from V and 3 bases from J, the gap between germline ends came to 8 bases. The CDR3 sequence: CASSLVIATDTQYF. CDR3 in DNA: TGTGCCAGCAGCTTAGTGATAGCAACAGATACGCAGTATTTT.

This clonotype was picked up many times. V gene TRBV9 combines with J gene TRBJ1-2; D remains unclear. In germline, CDR1 is SGDLS, CDR2 YYNGEE. Trimming took 7 bases from V and 2 from J, leaving 9 bases between them. The CDR3 extends over 12 amino acids. The chain's CDR3 is CASSVQNYGYTF. In DNA, the CDR3 is TGTGCCAGCTCAGTGCAGAACTATGGCTACACCTTC. Full variable domain (outside the CDR3, taken from reference TRBV9 and TRBJ1-2): DSGVTQTPKHLITATGQRVTLRCSPRSGDLSVYWYQQSLDQGLQFLIQYYNGEERAKGNILERFSAQQFPDLHSELNLSSLELGDSALYFCASSVQNYGYTFGSGTRLTVV.

The J gene is TRBJ1-5, the V gene TRBV4-2; D remains ambiguous. CDR1 is LGHNA and CDR2 is YNFKEQ in the germline V gene. The CDR3 is 18 residues long. Trimming cost V 0 bases and J 3 bases, with 18 bases left between them. CDR3 DNA sequence: TGTGCCAGCAGCCAAGATTTGGGGTCCGTACTTACCAATCAGCCCCAGCATTTT. It is translated as CASSQDLGSVLTNQPQHF.

This clonotype has a handful of counts. The chain has TRBV27 and TRBJ2-7; 7 bases match TRBD2. The trim removed 6 bases at V and 4 bases at J, leaving 15 bases unmatched. CDR3 length: 16 amino acids. Germline V gene data show CDR1 as MNHEY and CDR2 as SMNVEV (reference sequence). As DNA, the CDR3 is TGTGCCAGCAGCCAAAGGTTTAAGCGGGGTTTGTACGAGCAGTACTTC. Amino acids: CASSQRFKRGLYEQYF.

V usage is TRBV9 and J usage is TRBJ1-3; no definite D call. Trimming removed 4 bases from V and 4 bases from J, with 15 bases in between. CDR1 is SGDLS, CDR2 YYNGEE, per germline. This CDR3 is 15 amino acids long. The CDR3 DNA follows: TGTGCCAGCAGCCTACGTGCGACCGTAGGAAACACCATATATTTT. It encodes CASSLRATVGNTIYF.

The rearrangement uses TRBV7-8 and TRBJ2-4; 13 bases are a match to TRBD2. The germline V gene has CDR1 SGHVS and CDR2 FQNEAQ. With V trimmed by 5 bases and J by 1 base, 14 bases remained unmatched. The CDR3 totals 20 residues. CDR3 DNA sequence: TGTGCCAGCAGCGCGCGCAGACTAGCGGGGGGTGTTTCCGCCAAAAACATTCAGTACTTC. The encoded protein is CASSARRLAGGVSAKNIQYF.

At least ten counts were recorded for this clonotype. This chain joins TRBV20-1 and TRBJ2-3; no clear D gene. CDR3 length equals 14 residues. CDR1 and CDR2 from the germline V gene are DFQATT and SNEGSKA (reference sequence). V lost 6 bases and J lost 0, with 13 bases in between. The CDR3 region has the DNA TGCAGTGCCCCAAGGCATGCTAGCACAGATACGCAGTATTTT. It specifies CSAPRHASTDTQYF.

About this clonotype: A read error may explain this, as a much larger clone is one base away. The CDR3 bases are TGCAGTGCTGGGAACGGAAGCTCTGGAAACACCATATATTTT. It is translated as CSAGNGSSGNTIYF. The chain is built from TRBV20-1 and TRBJ1-3, with unresolved D. V lost 5 bases and J lost 0, with 11 bases in between. This CDR3 is 14 amino acids long. Per the germline V gene, CDR1 is DFQATT and CDR2 is SNEGSKA (reference sequence).

This chain joins TRBV12-3 or TRBV12-4 and TRBJ2-3; 8 nucleotides match TRBD2. The CDR3 covers 16 residues. Unmatched junction bases numbered 10, after V lost 7 bases and J lost 1 base. The CDR3, as DNA: TGTGCCAGCATCCTGAGGGCGGGGGGAGGCACAGATACGCAGTATTTT. As protein: CASILRAGGGTDTQYF.

This clonotype was recorded a few times. The gene calls are TRBV2 and TRBJ2-7; 11 bases are shared with TRBD1. The CDR3 is 16 amino acids. Germline CDR1 is SNHLY and CDR2 is FYNNEI. The J segment lost 3 bases and the V segment lost 1 base, leaving 5 bases of the junction unmatched. The CDR3 loop reads CASSEGGQGENYEQYV. The DNA of the CDR3 is TGTGCCAGCAGTGAAGGGGGACAGGGGGAAAACTACGAGCAGTACGTC.

The table lists this clonotype with many counts. This sequence joins TRBV20-1 and TRBJ1-2; D unclear. The V and J ends lost 0 bases and 8 bases respectively, with 13 bases between them. Germline CDR1 and CDR2: DFQATT and SNEGSKA (reference sequence). The CDR3 spans 13 residues. The CDR3 protein is CSARDWRTGGYTF. The CDR3 DNA follows: TGCAGTGCTAGAGATTGGCGCACCGGCGGCTACACCTTC.

This clonotype was detected ten times or more. V gene TRBV6-2 or TRBV6-3 combines with J gene TRBJ1-1; D perhaps matches TRBD1 (6 bases). CDR3 length equals 14 residues. Trimming took off 7 bases at V and 1 base at J, with 13 bases between the two ends. Looked up from germline, CDR1 is MNHEY and CDR2 is SVGEGT. This CDR3 is CASITPDRNTEAFF. CDR3 sequence (DNA): TGTGCCAGCATTACCCCGGACAGGAACACTGAAGCTTTCTTT.